Shown below are 3 T cell receptor beta chains from a single sample sequenced in a study of identical twins. TCRdb re-derived calls from the 5' RACE reads in MiXCR, one entry per CDR3 protein. The data show more than 200,000 distinct CDR3 sequences, over 12% seen once. The sequenced material came from memory (CD45RO+) T cells sorted from blood. These receptors came from a woman between 18 and 29 years old in good health.

In its sample, this clonotype was seen many times. The rearrangement uses TRBV5-1 and TRBJ2-1; D is uncertain. Germline CDR1 SGHRS, CDR2 YFSETQ. V shed 0 bases and J shed 2 bases, with 9 bases lying between them. This CDR3 is built from 15 residues. The DNA for the CDR3 is TGCGCCAGCAGCTTGGAGAACCCAACCTACAATGAGCAGTTCTTC. Amino acid sequence: CASSLENPTYNEQFF.

The rearrangement uses TRBV20-1 and TRBJ1-6; no definite D call. Germline CDR1 reads DFQATT; CDR2 reads SNEGSKA (reference sequence). Between the trimmed V and J ends, which lost 2 bases and 1 base, there was a span of 12 bases. The CDR3 is 16 residues long. The CDR3 region is CSARPPGVSYNSPLHF. Written as DNA, the CDR3 is TGCAGTGCTAGACCCCCCGGGGTGTCCTATAATTCACCCCTCCACTTT.

The V gene is TRBV20-1, the J gene TRBJ2-3, with TRBD2 identical over 8 bases. With 5 bases clipped from V and 3 bases from J, the junction kept 7 bases outside the gene matches. Germline values: CDR1 DFQATT, CDR2 SNEGSKA (reference sequence). The CDR3 runs to 14 residues. The chain's CDR3 is CSAGPIAGTDTQYF. The CDR3, as DNA: TGCAGTGCTGGCCCGATAGCGGGAACAGATACGCAGTATTTT.